The clone carrying this TCR beta chain was picked up a small number of times. Seattle patients were enrolled while actively infected and followed longitudinally. The data derive from a study of blood T cell repertoires in COVID-19. Per the authors' pipeline: Cell counts per sample came from amplifying reference gene primers. Assay: immunoSEQ multiplex PCR; the TCRdb copy retains only in-frame clones and omits some. The DNA gave D and trimming, while V, J and clone size come from that table. The table shows almost 95,000 clones, with 87% occurring only once. The clonotype comes from a woman aged 60-70 years with COVID-19, enrolled during active disease. Sequencing used peripheral blood.

CDR3 sequence reads: CASSDGQGAGVNTEAFF. DNA for the CDR3: TGTGCCAGCAGCGACGGGCAGGGGGCCGGAGTGAACACTGAAGCTTTCTTT. The rearrangement uses TRBV9 and TRBJ1-1; 8 bases map to TRBD1. This CDR3 contains 17 residues. The germline CDR1 and CDR2 sequences are SGDLS and YYNGEE. With 3 bases clipped from V and 0 bases from J, the junction kept 10 bases outside the gene matches.